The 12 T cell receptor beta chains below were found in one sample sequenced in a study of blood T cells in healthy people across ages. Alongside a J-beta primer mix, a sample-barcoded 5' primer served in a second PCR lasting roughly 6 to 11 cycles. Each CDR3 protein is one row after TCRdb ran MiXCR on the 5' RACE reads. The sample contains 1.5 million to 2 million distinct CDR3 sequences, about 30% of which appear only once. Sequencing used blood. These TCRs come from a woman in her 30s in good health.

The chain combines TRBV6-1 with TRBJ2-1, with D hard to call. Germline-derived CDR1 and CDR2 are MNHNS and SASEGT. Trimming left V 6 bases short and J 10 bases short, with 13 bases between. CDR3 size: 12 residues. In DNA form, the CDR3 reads TGTGCCAGCAGGTCCTACGTCGGGGAGCAGTTCTTC. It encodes CASRSYVGEQFF.

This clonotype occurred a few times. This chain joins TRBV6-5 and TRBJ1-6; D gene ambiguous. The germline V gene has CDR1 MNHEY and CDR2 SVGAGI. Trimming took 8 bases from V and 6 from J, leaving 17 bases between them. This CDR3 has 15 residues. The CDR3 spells CASGRGPRTNSPLHF. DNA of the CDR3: TGTGCCAGCGGACGGGGTCCGCGAACTAATTCACCCCTCCACTTT.

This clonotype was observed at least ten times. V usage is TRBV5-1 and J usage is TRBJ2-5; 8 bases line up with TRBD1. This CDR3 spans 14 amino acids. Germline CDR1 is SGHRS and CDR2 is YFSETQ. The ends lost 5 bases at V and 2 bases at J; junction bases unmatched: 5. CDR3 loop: CASSYGTGQETQYF. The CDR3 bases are TGCGCCAGCAGTTATGGGACAGGACAAGAGACCCAGTACTTC.

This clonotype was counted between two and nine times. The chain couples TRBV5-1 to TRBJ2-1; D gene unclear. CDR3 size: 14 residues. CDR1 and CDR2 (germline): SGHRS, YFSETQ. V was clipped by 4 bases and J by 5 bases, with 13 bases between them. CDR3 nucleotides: TGCGCCAGCAGCGCGCCAAACAGCAACAATGAGCAGTTCTTC. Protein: CASSAPNSNNEQFF.

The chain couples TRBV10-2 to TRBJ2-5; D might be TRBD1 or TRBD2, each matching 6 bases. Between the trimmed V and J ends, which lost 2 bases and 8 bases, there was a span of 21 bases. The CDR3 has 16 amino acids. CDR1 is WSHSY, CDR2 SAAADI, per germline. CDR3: CASSESSFGGGETQYF. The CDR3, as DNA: TGCGCCAGCAGTGAGAGCTCCTTTGGAGGGGGAGAAACCCAGTACTTC.

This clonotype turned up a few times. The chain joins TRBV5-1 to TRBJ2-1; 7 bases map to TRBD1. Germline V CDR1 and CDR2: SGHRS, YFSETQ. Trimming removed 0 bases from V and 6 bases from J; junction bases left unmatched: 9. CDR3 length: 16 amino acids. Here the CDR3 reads CASSLADGAGGNEQFF. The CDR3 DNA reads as TGCGCCAGCAGCTTGGCCGATGGGGCAGGGGGCAATGAGCAGTTCTTC. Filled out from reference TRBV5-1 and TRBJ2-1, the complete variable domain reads KAGVTQTPRYLIKTRGQQVTLSCSPISGHRSVSWYQQTPGQGLQFLFEYFSETQRNKGNFPGRFSGRQFSNSRSEMNVSTLELGDSALYLCASSLADGAGGNEQFFGPGTRLTVL.

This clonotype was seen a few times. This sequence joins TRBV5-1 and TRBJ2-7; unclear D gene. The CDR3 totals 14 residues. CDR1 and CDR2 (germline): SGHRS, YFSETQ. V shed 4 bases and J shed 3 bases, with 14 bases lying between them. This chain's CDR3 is CASSRGPEGYEQYF. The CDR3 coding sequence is TGCGCCAGCAGCAGAGGACCAGAAGGCTACGAGCAGTACTTC.

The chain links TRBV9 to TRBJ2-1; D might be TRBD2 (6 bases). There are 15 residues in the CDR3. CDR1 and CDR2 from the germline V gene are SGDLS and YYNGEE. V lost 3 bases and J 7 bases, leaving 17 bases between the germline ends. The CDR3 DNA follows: TGTGCCAGCAGCGGATCTTTTAGTGGGGGGAATGAGCAGTTCTTC. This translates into CASSGSFSGGNEQFF.

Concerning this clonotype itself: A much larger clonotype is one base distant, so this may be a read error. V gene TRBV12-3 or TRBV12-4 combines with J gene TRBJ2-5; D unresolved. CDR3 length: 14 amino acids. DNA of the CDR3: TGTGCCAACAGTTCACCAAGTTCCCGGGAGACCCAGTACTTC. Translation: CANSSPSSRETQYF.

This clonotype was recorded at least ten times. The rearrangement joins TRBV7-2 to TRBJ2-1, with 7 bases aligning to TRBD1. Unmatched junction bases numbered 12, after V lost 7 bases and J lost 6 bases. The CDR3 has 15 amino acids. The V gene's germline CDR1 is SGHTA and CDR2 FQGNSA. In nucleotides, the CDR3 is TGTGCCAGCAACCCGGACAGGAACAGGGGCAATGAGCAGTTCTTC. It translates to CASNPDRNRGNEQFF. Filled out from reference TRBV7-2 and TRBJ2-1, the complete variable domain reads GAGVSQSPSNKVTEKGKDVELRCDPISGHTALYWYRQSLGQGLEFLIYFQGNSAPDKSGLPSDRFSAERTGGSVSTLTIQRTQQEDSAVYLCASNPDRNRGNEQFFGPGTRLTVL.

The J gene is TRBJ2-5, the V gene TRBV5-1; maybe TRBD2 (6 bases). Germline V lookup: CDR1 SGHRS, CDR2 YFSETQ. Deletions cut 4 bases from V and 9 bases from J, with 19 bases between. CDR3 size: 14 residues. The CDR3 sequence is CASSRDDPGEAQYF. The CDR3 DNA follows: TGCGCCAGCAGCCGGGACGACCCGGGGGAGGCCCAGTACTTC.

For the CDR3, the DNA is TGTGCCAGCAGTTTCGGAAAAGGGGAGACCCAGTACTTC. Translating it yields CASSFGKGETQYF. The chain uses TRBV12-3 or TRBV12-4 and TRBJ2-5; no clear D gene. V lost 3 bases to trimming and J lost 5 bases, with 10 bases between them. The CDR3 covers 13 residues.